A selection of T cell receptor beta chains follows, all from one sample in a study of monozygotic twins with inflammatory bowel disease. TCRdb re-called the 5' RACE reads and gives one entry per CDR3 protein, without DNA. The specimen's table records some 100,000 distinct CDR3 sequences. Sequenced material: blood. The receptors were sampled from a human donor with ulcerative colitis or Crohn's disease, or a healthy co-twin of an affected twin (not recorded which). Each CDR3 is given with its conserved first and last residue. Fields, in order: CDR3 protein, J gene, V gene.

cdr3_aa: CSAHGTALTDTQYF
j_call: TRBJ2-3
v_call: TRBV20-1

cdr3_aa: CASSVGRNSPLHF
j_call: TRBJ1-6
v_call: TRBV12-3/TRBV12-4

cdr3_aa: CSAEKGGEYEQYF
j_call: TRBJ2-7
v_call: TRBV20-1

cdr3_aa: CASSPGQGISYEQYF
j_call: TRBJ2-7
v_call: TRBV11-2

cdr3_aa: CASSILAPTNTQYF
j_call: TRBJ2-3
v_call: TRBV19

cdr3_aa: CASSLSEGTEAFF
j_call: TRBJ1-1
v_call: TRBV2

cdr3_aa: CATSRDWAGDNNEQFF
j_call: TRBJ2-1
v_call: TRBV15

cdr3_aa: CATSRDRGGPYNEQFF
j_call: TRBJ2-1
v_call: TRBV15

cdr3_aa: CASSLEGRAQYF
j_call: TRBJ2-3
v_call: TRBV5-1

cdr3_aa: CASSPEGLGGNEQFF
j_call: TRBJ2-1
v_call: TRBV9

cdr3_aa: CSARAHLAGVADTQYF
j_call: TRBJ2-3
v_call: TRBV20-1

cdr3_aa: CASSQGAGELFF
j_call: TRBJ2-2
v_call: TRBV11-2

cdr3_aa: CSARGLPGLGVTDTQYF
j_call: TRBJ2-3
v_call: TRBV20-1

cdr3_aa: CSVRQGGDTQYF
j_call: TRBJ2-3
v_call: TRBV29-1

cdr3_aa: CASSSSVNLANVLTF
j_call: TRBJ2-6
v_call: TRBV7-9

cdr3_aa: CASSPFQGIKLGTEAFF
j_call: TRBJ1-1
v_call: TRBV18

cdr3_aa: CASSLAPRPTDSNLFF
j_call: TRBJ2-1
v_call: TRBV7-6

cdr3_aa: CASSLSGVSVSYEQYF
j_call: TRBJ2-7
v_call: TRBV7-2